Each of the 14 T cell receptor beta chains below was sequenced from the same sample in a study of cytomegalovirus exposure and HLA in healthy donors. Primers for the PCR totalled 60 Vbeta and 13 Jbeta. This table comes from immunoSEQ multiplex PCR, and its TCRdb copy is limited to in-frame clones, with some not included. The sample carries a few hundred thousand clones, less than 85% recorded once. Material for sequencing was PBMCs. All receptors derive from a girl aged 2-10 years in good health and CMV-seronegative.

This chain connects TRBV4-1 to TRBJ2-5; D possibly corresponds to TRBD1 (6 bases). The J call is uncertain, as TRBJ2-7 better fits the DNA end. The CDR3 runs to 13 residues. From germline, CDR1 is MGHRA and CDR2 YSYEKL. This CDR3 reads CASAENRVSEQYF. The CDR3 region has the DNA TGCGCCAGCGCCGAGAACAGGGTGAGCGAGCAGTACTTC.

CDR3 sequence: CASRSFTGGSSYNSPLHF. CDR3 bases: TGTGCCAGTCGATCTTTTACAGGGGGTTCCTCCTATAATTCACCCCTCCACTTT. The gene calls are TRBV19 and TRBJ1-6; 8 bases fit TRBD1. Germline-derived CDR1 and CDR2 are LNHDA and SQIVND (reference sequence). CDR3 length: 18 amino acids. Germline trimming cut 8 bases from V and 0 bases from J; bases unmatched to any gene: 12.

The V and J genes are TRBV9 and TRBJ2-1; TRBD2 aligns across 7 bases. J gave up 4 bases and V 0 bases, and 4 bases lay outside the gene matches. The CDR3 is 15 amino acids. Germline loops: CDR1 SGDLS, CDR2 YYNGEE. CDR3 sequence: CASSVAGGEYNEQFF. CDR3 DNA sequence: TGTGCCAGCAGCGTAGCGGGGGGAGAGTACAATGAGCAGTTCTTC.

The chain couples TRBV5-4 to TRBJ2-3, with a tentative D call TRBD2 (5 bases). Trimming took 5 bases from V and 5 from J, leaving 12 bases between them. The CDR3 has 13 amino acids. The germline V gene has CDR1 SGHNT and CDR2 YYREEE (reference sequence). CDR3 sequence reads: CASSTTAGDTQYF. The CDR3 bases are TGTGCCAGCAGTACTACGGCGGGAGATACGCAGTATTTT.

The chain couples TRBV9 to TRBJ1-1, with D possibly TRBD1 on 5 matching bases. The CDR3 extends over 14 amino acids. V dropped 1 base and J dropped 6 bases, with 13 bases sitting between them. Germline loops: CDR1 SGDLS, CDR2 YYNGEE. The CDR3 is CASSVRSGGAEAFF. CDR3 sequence (DNA): TGTGCCAGCAGCGTACGGTCGGGGGGAGCTGAAGCTTTCTTT.

The genes are TRBV6-6 and TRBJ1-2; the match to TRBD1 covers 8 bases. V was pared by 7 bases and J by 2 bases, with 9 bases of the junction left unmatched. This CDR3 spans 15 amino acids. CDR1 MNHNY and CDR2 SVGAGI come from the germline V gene (reference sequence). CDR3: CASTFPTGVNYGYTF. The DNA for the CDR3 is TGTGCCAGCACTTTCCCGACAGGGGTAAACTATGGCTACACCTTC.

The rearrangement links TRBV4-1 to TRBJ2-7; 14 positions match TRBD2. The V gene end was trimmed by 4 bases and the J gene end by 4 bases; junction bases not matched to a gene: 6. Germline values: CDR1 MGHRA, CDR2 YSYEKL. The CDR3 runs 16 residues. CDR3: CASSLRTSGGQYEQYF. DNA of the CDR3: TGCGCCAGCAGCCTACGGACTAGCGGGGGGCAATACGAGCAGTACTTC.

As regards this clone: Other DNA sequences in this specimen translate into the identical CDR3. This chain connects TRBV27 to TRBJ1-5; D unresolved. This CDR3 is built from 13 residues. With 2 bases removed from V and 2 bases from J, the gap between germline ends came to 4 bases. Germline V CDR1 and CDR2: MNHEY, SMNVEV (reference sequence). The DNA for the CDR3 is TGTGCCAGCAGTTTACAGGGCAATCAGCCCCAGCATTTT. Protein product: CASSLQGNQPQHF.

This rearrangement joins TRBV5-1 to TRBJ2-2, with 9 positions matching TRBD1. The CDR3 is 15 residues long. V lost 5 bases to trimming and J lost 6 bases; unmatched junction nucleotides: 8. CDR1 is SGHRS, CDR2 YFSETQ, per germline. The CDR3 loop reads CASSRQGGVSGELFF. The CDR3 DNA reads as TGCGCCAGCAGTCGACAGGGGGGAGTCTCCGGGGAGCTGTTTTTT. The full variable domain, its missing parts supplied by reference TRBV5-1 and TRBJ2-2, is KAGVTQTPRYLIKTRGQQVTLSCSPISGHRSVSWYQQTPGQGLQFLFEYFSETQRNKGNFPGRFSGRQFSNSRSEMNVSTLELGDSALYLCASSRQGGVSGELFFGEGSRLTVL.

The chain combines TRBV7-2 with TRBJ1-1; D is unresolved. This CDR3 is 13 amino acids long. V lost 5 bases, J lost 0 bases, and 7 bases lay in between. CDR1 and CDR2 (germline): SGHTA, FQGNSA. In DNA form, the CDR3 reads TGTGCCAGCAGCGTACAGATGAACACTGAAGCTTTCTTT. Encoded protein: CASSVQMNTEAFF.

V usage is TRBV11-3 and J usage is TRBJ2-7; D remains ambiguous. The CDR3 length is 13 residues. Germline-derived CDR1 and CDR2 are SGHNT and YENEEA. V lost 5 bases, J lost 6 bases, and 14 bases lay in between. The chain's CDR3 is CASSGRRSGEQYF. DNA of the CDR3: TGTGCCAGCAGCGGCAGGCGCTCCGGCGAGCAGTACTTC.

The CDR3 sequence is CASSALGGGTEAFF. Written as DNA, the CDR3 is TGTGCCAGCAGTGCCCTCGGGGGGGGCACTGAAGCTTTCTTT. The genes are TRBV25-1 and TRBJ1-1; possible D gene TRBD1, 5 bases. This CDR3 has 14 amino acids. CDR1 and CDR2 (germline): MGHDK, SYGVNS. Trimming took off 4 bases at V and 4 bases at J, with 13 bases between the two ends.

The chain carries TRBV6-5 and TRBJ2-5, with 10 bases fitting TRBD2. The V segment lost 7 bases and the J segment 1 base; nucleotides outside the gene matches: 3. This CDR3 region has 14 residues. Germline assignment: CDR1 MNHEY and CDR2 SVGAGI. This chain's CDR3 is CASTERGGQETQYF. As DNA, the CDR3 is TGTGCCAGCACCGAGCGGGGGGGCCAAGAGACCCAGTACTTC.

The rearrangement links TRBV6-1 to TRBJ2-2, with a tentative D call TRBD1 (6 bases). V lost 3 bases, J lost 8 bases, and 10 bases lay in between. Per germline, CDR1 MNHNS and CDR2 SASEGT. The CDR3 loop spans 13 amino acids. CDR3 sequence reads: CASSEGAGGELFF. The CDR3 nucleotides read TGTGCCAGCAGTGAGGGGGCCGGGGGGGAGCTGTTTTTT.